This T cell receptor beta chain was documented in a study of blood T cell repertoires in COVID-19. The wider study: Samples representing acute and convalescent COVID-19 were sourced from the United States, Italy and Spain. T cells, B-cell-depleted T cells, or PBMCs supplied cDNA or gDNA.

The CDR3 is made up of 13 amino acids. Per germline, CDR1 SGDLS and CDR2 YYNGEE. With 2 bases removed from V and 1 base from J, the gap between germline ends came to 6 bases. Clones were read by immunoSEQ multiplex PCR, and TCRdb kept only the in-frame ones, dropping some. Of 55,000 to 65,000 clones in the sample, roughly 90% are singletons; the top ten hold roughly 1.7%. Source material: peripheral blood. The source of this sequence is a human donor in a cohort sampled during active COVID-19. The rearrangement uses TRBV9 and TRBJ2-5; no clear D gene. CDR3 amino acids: CASSVSSQETQYF. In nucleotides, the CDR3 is TGTGCCAGCAGCGTGTCTTCCCAAGAGACCCAGTACTTC.